This paragraph covers one T cell receptor (beta chain) sequence. Its antigen is not identified. A universal primer binding site was introduced by template switching. The final cDNA contained unique molecular identifiers. TCRdb re-called the 5' RACE reads through MiXCR, storing one row per CDR3 protein. The sample lists about 490,000 distinct CDR3 sequences, about 16% occurring once. This entry comes from a study of identical twins. Whole-study findings and limits: The study reached conclusions through statistical analysis that was cross-sectional, not following the same donors. Modeled out-of-frame TCR alpha sharing in monozygotic twins fell below observed levels. High-abundance cord blood beta clonotypes had fewer insertions; memory repertoires showed none.

The CDR3 has 17 residues. V lost 1 base and J lost 6, with 19 bases in between. Germline V CDR1 and CDR2: SGHVS, FQNEAQ. The sample was also linked to a second study, of yellow fever vaccine responses in identical twins.

The specimen was CD4+ T cells sorted from blood. This chain connects TRBV7-8 to TRBJ2-1; TRBD1 or TRBD2 may be the D gene (5 bases each). The TCR comes from a woman in her late teens or twenties in good health. CDR3 residues: CASSLGGGGGSRNEQFF. CDR3 DNA: TGTGCCAGCAGCTTAGGGGGTGGTGGGGGATCCCGCAATGAGCAGTTCTTC.